The 18 T cell receptor beta chains given below trace back to one sample, sequenced in a study of beta chain features in type 1 diabetes. TCRB transcripts that were expressed got sequenced, as all of the isolated RNA had been reverse transcribed. Sequencing was performed with immunoSEQ multiplex PCR; in TCRdb, only in-frame clones are kept and a portion is missing. The sample has 250,000 to 350,000 clones, 13% to 15% seen once. Sequences were obtained from central memory CD4+ T cells from blood. Source of these receptors: a man under 40 in good health.

The chain employs TRBV25-1 and TRBJ2-5, with 15 nucleotides matching TRBD2. Germline trimming cut 6 bases from V and 2 bases from J; bases unmatched to any gene: 4. This CDR3 has 16 residues. CDR1 is MGHDK and CDR2 is SYGVNS in the germline V gene. The CDR3 loop reads CASSPGTSGRQETQYF. CDR3 DNA: TGTGCCAGCAGCCCTGGGACTAGCGGGAGGCAAGAGACCCAGTACTTC.

The chain joins TRBV14 to TRBJ1-1, with D unclear. The CDR3 sequence is 12 residues long. V dropped 0 bases and J dropped 14 bases, with 13 bases sitting between them. Germline CDR1 and CDR2: SGHDN and FVKESK. The CDR3 nucleotides are TGTGCCAGCAGCCAAGATAGGAGCAGGATATTCTTT. It encodes CASSQDRSRIFF.

The J gene is TRBJ2-1, the V gene TRBV9; 8 bases fit TRBD2. V lost 3 bases and J lost 9; bases outside the gene matches: 20. The CDR3 has 18 amino acids. Germline-derived CDR1 and CDR2 are SGDLS and YYNGEE. CDR3 DNA: TGTGCCAGCAGCGGGTTAAAGGGTCGAGCCGGGAGGGCCTTTGAGCAGTTCTTC. This encodes CASSGLKGRAGRAFEQFF.

The chain is built from TRBV11-1 and TRBJ2-3; TRBD2 matches at 14 bases. The V gene end was trimmed by 5 bases and the J gene end by 5 bases; junction bases not matched to a gene: 3. The germline gives CDR1 SGHAT, CDR2 FQDESV (reference sequence). The CDR3 is 15 residues long. CDR3 DNA: TGTGCCAGCAGCGCGACTAGCGGGAGGGAAGATACGCAGTATTTT. It specifies CASSATSGREDTQYF.

Note on this clone: Germline and junction disagree at one end, which may indicate a read error. The CDR3 reads CATSYYGRGATQYF. DNA of the CDR3: TGTGCCACCAGTTATTATGGAAGGGGGGCGACCCAGTACTTC. The V and J genes are TRBV6-9 and TRBJ2-5, with D perhaps given as TRBD1 or TRBD2 (6 bases each). The CDR3 consists of 14 residues. Germline-derived CDR1 and CDR2 are MNHGY and SVAAGI.

Remarks on this clone: This sample also contains other DNA sequences that code for the same CDR3. Here the CDR3 reads CASSLSEKLFF. The CDR3, as DNA: TGTGCCAGCTCACTAAGCGAAAAACTGTTTTTT. The J gene is TRBJ1-4, the V gene TRBV18, with D unresolved. Germline V gene lookup returns CDR1 KGHSH and CDR2 LQKENI. CDR3 length equals 11 residues. Trimming pared 4 bases from V and 8 bases from J, leaving 5 bases between. Complete variable domain (other parts from reference TRBV18 and TRBJ1-4): NAGVMQNPRHLVRRRGQEARLRCSPMKGHSHVYWYRQLPEEGLKFMVYLQKENIIDESGMPKERFSAEFPKEGPSILRIQQVVRGDSAAYFCASSLSEKLFFGSGTQLSVL.

J is TRBJ2-2 and V is TRBV7-6; 12 bases align to TRBD2. CDR1 is SGHVS and CDR2 is FNYEAQ in the germline V gene. V was clipped by 5 bases and J by 2 bases; unmatched bases: 6. The CDR3 runs 17 residues. Written as DNA, the CDR3 is TGTGCCAGCAGCACCCTAGCGGGGGGGCCTAACACCGGGGAGCTGTTTTTT. Its translation: CASSTLAGGPNTGELFF.

The chain joins TRBV7-2 to TRBJ2-7; D remains unclear. Between the trimmed V and J ends, which lost 5 bases and 1 base, there was a span of 12 bases. The CDR3 extends over 14 amino acids. Germline lookup yields CDR1 SGHTA and CDR2 FQGNSA. CDR3 DNA: TGTGCCAGCAGCATATTGGACGTTTCCTACGAGCAGTACGTC. Translating gives CASSILDVSYEQYV.

The chain recombines TRBV27 with TRBJ1-5, with unresolved D. CDR1 is MNHEY and CDR2 is SMNVEV in the germline V gene (reference sequence). V lost 5 bases, J lost 1 base, and 12 bases lay in between. The CDR3 spans 15 residues. The CDR3 DNA is TGTGCCAGCAGTCCCCTTCGACAAAGCAATCAGCCCCAGCATTTT. Translation: CASSPLRQSNQPQHF.

This clone was seen only a few times. The CDR3 DNA is TGTGCCAGCAGTTACGCTCGGCAAGAGACCCAGTACTTC. It encodes CASSYARQETQYF. This chain links TRBV6-5 with TRBJ2-5, with D uncertain. Germline V gene lookup returns CDR1 MNHEY and CDR2 SVGAGI. The CDR3 contains 13 residues. V gave up 2 bases and J gave up 2 bases, with 6 bases separating them.

The sample holds a few counts of this clone. V gene TRBV2 combines with J gene TRBJ1-5; D gene uncertain. CDR3 length: 14 residues. Germline assignment: CDR1 SNHLY and CDR2 FYNNEI. The germline V and J ends were trimmed by 6 bases and 7 bases, with 16 bases remaining between them. CDR3 nucleotides: TGTGCCAGCAGAGCCGTGGGTGGGCACCAGCCCCAGCATTTT. This codes for CASRAVGGHQPQHF.

This chain joins TRBV7-8 and TRBJ2-3; 8 nucleotides agree with TRBD1. The germline V gene has CDR1 SGHVS and CDR2 FQNEAQ. V was pared by 2 bases and J by 1 base, with 5 bases of the junction left unmatched. CDR3 length equals 16 residues. In DNA form, the CDR3 reads TGTGCCAGCAGCTTAATACAGGGGGGCGGCACAGATACGCAGTATTTT. This sequence encodes CASSLIQGGGTDTQYF.

This clone has at least ten counts. The chain couples TRBV10-3 to TRBJ2-7, with D perhaps given as TRBD1 or TRBD2 (5 bases each). The CDR3 runs 13 residues. Germline CDR1 reads ENHRY; CDR2 reads SYGVKD. V was pared by 4 bases and J by 10 bases, with 17 bases between. The CDR3 spells CAISGGAGQTQYV. The CDR3 DNA reads as TGTGCCATCAGTGGAGGGGCAGGCCAGACTCAGTACGTC.

This clone was recorded a few times. The CDR3 loop reads CASSQPTVSYEQYF. DNA of the CDR3: TGCGCCAGCAGCCAACCTACAGTCTCCTACGAGCAGTACTTC. The chain links TRBV4-1 to TRBJ2-7, with unresolved D. This CDR3 contains 14 residues. CDR1 and CDR2 (germline): MGHRA, YSYEKL. Trimming shortened V by 2 bases and J by 0 bases, and 8 bases separated the two germline ends.

This clone was counted between two and nine times. V usage is TRBV7-9 and J usage is TRBJ2-4; maybe TRBD1 (5 bases). Trimming removed 2 bases at V and 1 base at J, with 9 bases between. The germline V gene has CDR1 SEHNR and CDR2 FQNEAQ (reference sequence). The CDR3 length is 15 residues. For the CDR3, the DNA is TGTGCCAGCAGCTTACAGGGTGACGCCAAAAACATTCAGTACTTC. Translation: CASSLQGDAKNIQYF.

V gene TRBV6-5 combines with J gene TRBJ2-2; D might be TRBD2 (5 bases). Germline CDR1 MNHEY, CDR2 SVGAGI. The length of the CDR3 is 15 residues. Trimming removed 10 bases from V and 3 bases from J, with 18 bases in between. Written as DNA, the CDR3 is TGTGCCACTGCGGGTGGTCTTATGGACACCGGGGAGCTGTTTTTT. Its translation is CATAGGLMDTGELFF.

This clone has a handful of counts. The chain uses TRBV5-1 and TRBJ2-5; no clear D gene. Trimming left V 3 bases short and J 2 bases short, with 11 bases between. Per germline, CDR1 SGHRS and CDR2 YFSETQ. The CDR3 sequence is 14 residues long. Written as DNA, the CDR3 is TGCGCCAGCAGCTCTGGCCGGATTCAAGAGACCCAGTACTTC. Translation: CASSSGRIQETQYF.

About this clone itself: Other DNA sequences from this sample encode an identical CDR3 as well. The rearrangement joins TRBV7-9 to TRBJ2-3; D assignment may be TRBD1 or TRBD2 (5 bases each). V dropped 3 bases and J dropped 3 bases, with 7 bases sitting between them. The V gene's germline CDR1 is SEHNR and CDR2 FQNEAQ (reference sequence). The CDR3 has 13 amino acids. CDR3 in DNA: TGTGCCAGCAGCTTTGGGGGAACAGATACGCAGTATTTT. It yields the protein CASSFGGTDTQYF. Full variable domain (missing parts from reference TRBV7-9 and TRBJ2-3): DTGVSQNPRHKITKRGQNVTFRCDPISEHNRLYWYRQTLGQGPEFLTYFQNEAQLEKSRLLSDRFSAERPKGSFSTLEIQRTEQGDSAMYLCASSFGGTDTQYFGPGTRLTVL.